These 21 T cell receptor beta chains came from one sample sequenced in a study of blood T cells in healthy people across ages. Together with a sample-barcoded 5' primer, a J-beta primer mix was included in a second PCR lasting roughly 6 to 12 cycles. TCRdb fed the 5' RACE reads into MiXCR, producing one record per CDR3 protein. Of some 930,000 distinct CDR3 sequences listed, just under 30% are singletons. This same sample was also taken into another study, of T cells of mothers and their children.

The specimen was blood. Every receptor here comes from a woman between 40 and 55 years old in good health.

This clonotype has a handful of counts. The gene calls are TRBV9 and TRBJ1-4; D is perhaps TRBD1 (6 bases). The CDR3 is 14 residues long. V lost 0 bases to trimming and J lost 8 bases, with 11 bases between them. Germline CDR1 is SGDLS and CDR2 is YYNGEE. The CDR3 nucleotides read TGTGCCAGCAGCGTAGCAGGGGCAAACGAAAAACTGTTTTTT. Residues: CASSVAGANEKLFF. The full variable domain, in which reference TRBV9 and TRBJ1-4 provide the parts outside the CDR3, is DSGVTQTPKHLITATGQRVTLRCSPRSGDLSVYWYQQSLDQGLQFLIQYYNGEERAKGNILERFSAQQFPDLHSELNLSSLELGDSALYFCASSVAGANEKLFFGSGTQLSVL.

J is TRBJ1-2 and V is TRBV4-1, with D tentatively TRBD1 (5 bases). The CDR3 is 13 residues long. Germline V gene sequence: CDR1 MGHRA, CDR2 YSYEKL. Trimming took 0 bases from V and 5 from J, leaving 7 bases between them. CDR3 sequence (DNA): TGCGCCAGCAGCCAAGATAAGGGGTATGGCTACACCTTC. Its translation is CASSQDKGYGYTF.

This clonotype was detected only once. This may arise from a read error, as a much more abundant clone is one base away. As DNA, the CDR3 is TGTGCCAGCAGTTTAAGTGGGGGAACCGGGGAGCAGTTTTTT. Translation: CASSLSGGTGEQFF. The chain has TRBV12-3 or TRBV12-4 and TRBJ2-2; D possibly matches TRBD1 or TRBD2 (5 bases each). This CDR3 has 14 amino acids.

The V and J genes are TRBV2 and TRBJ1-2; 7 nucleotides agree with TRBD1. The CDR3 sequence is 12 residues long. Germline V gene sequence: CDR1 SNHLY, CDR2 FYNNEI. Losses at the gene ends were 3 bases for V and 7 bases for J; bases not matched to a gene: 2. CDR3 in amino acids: CASSDHRGGYTF. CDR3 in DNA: TGTGCCAGCAGTGATCACAGGGGTGGCTACACCTTC.

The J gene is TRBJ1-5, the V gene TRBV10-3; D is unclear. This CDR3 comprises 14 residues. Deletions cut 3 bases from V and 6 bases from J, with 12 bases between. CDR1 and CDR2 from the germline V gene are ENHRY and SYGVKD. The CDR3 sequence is CAISESEGTQPQHF. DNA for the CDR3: TGTGCCATCAGTGAATCCGAGGGAACTCAGCCCCAGCATTTT.

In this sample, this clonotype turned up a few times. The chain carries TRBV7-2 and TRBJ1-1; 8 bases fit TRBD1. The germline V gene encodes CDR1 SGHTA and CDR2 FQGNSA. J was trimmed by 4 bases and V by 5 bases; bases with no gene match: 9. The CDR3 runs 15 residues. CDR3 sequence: CASSPQTGVSTEAFF. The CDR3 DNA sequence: TGTGCCAGCAGCCCCCAGACAGGGGTAAGCACTGAAGCTTTCTTT.

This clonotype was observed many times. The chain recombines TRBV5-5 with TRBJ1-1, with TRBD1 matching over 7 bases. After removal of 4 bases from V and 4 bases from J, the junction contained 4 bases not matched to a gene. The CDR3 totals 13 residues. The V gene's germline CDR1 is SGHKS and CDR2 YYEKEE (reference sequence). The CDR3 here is CASSAQGGTEAFF. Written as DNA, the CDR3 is TGTGCCAGCAGCGCCCAGGGGGGCACTGAAGCTTTCTTT.

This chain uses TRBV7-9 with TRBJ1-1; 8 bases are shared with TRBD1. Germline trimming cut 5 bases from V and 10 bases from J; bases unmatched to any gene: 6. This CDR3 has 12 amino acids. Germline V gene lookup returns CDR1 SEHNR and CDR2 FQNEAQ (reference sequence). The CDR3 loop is CASSVDRGRAFF. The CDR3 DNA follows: TGTGCCAGCAGCGTCGACAGGGGTCGAGCTTTCTTT.

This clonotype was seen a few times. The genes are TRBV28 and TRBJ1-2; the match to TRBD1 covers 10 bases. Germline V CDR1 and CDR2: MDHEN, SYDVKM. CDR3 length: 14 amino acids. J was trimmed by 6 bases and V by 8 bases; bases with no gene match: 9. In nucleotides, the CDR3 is TGTGCCAGCGGGGCCTGGGACAGGGGTGATGGCTACACCTTC. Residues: CASGAWDRGDGYTF.

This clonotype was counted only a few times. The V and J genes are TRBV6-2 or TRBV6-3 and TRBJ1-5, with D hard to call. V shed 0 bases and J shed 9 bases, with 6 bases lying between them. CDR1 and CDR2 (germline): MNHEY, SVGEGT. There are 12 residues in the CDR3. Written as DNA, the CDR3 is TGTGCCAGCAGTTACTCCGGATGGCCCCAGCATTTT. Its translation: CASSYSGWPQHF.

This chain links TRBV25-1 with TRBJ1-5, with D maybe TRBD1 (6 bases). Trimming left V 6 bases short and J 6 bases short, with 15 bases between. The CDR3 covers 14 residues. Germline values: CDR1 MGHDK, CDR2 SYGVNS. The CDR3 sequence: CASRDPGAGQPQHF. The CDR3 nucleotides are TGTGCCAGCAGGGACCCAGGGGCAGGTCAGCCCCAGCATTTT.

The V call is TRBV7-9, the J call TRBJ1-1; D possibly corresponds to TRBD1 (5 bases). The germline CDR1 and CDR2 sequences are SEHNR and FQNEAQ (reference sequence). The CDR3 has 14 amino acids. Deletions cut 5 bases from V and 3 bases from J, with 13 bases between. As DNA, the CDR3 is TGTGCCAGCAGCCCCCGGGGGAGGGACACTGAAGCTTTCTTT. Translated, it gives CASSPRGRDTEAFF. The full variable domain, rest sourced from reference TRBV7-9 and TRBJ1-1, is DTGVSQNPRHKITKRGQNVTFRCDPISEHNRLYWYRQTLGQGPEFLTYFQNEAQLEKSRLLSDRFSAERPKGSFSTLEIQRTEQGDSAMYLCASSPRGRDTEAFFGQGTRLTVV.

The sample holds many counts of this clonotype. The CDR3 sequence: CASSSGTGLVNGYTF. For the CDR3, the DNA is TGTGCCAGCAGTTCTGGGACAGGGCTCGTAAATGGCTACACCTTC. This chain uses TRBV12-3 or TRBV12-4 with TRBJ1-2, with TRBD1 identical over 9 bases. Trimming cost V 4 bases and J 6 bases; bases outside gene matches: 9. The CDR3 extends over 15 amino acids.

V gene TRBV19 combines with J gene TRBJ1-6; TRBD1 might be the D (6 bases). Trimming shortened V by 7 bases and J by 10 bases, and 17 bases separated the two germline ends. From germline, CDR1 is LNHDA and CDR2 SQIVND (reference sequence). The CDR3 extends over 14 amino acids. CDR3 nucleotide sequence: TGTGCCAGTACCAACGGGGGCCTCATATCACCCCTCCACTTT. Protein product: CASTNGGLISPLHF.

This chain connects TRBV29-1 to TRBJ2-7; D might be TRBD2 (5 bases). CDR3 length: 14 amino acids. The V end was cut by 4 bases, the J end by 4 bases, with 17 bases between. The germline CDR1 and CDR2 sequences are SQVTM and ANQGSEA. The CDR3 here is CSVGRLGPGYEQYF. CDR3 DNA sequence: TGCAGCGTTGGTAGGCTCGGGCCGGGGTACGAGCAGTACTTC.

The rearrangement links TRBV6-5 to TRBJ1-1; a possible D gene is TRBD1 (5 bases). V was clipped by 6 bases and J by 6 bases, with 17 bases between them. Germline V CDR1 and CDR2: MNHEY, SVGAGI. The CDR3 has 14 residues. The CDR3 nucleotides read TGTGCCAGCAGAAGTTACAAGGGGTTTTCTGAAGCTTTCTTT. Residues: CASRSYKGFSEAFF.

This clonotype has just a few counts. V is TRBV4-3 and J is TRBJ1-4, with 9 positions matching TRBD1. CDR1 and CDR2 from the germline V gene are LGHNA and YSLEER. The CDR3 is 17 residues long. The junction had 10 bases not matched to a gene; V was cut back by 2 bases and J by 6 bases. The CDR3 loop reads CASSQQHTTGGHEKLFF. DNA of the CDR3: TGCGCCAGCAGCCAACAACATACCACAGGGGGCCATGAAAAACTGTTTTTT.

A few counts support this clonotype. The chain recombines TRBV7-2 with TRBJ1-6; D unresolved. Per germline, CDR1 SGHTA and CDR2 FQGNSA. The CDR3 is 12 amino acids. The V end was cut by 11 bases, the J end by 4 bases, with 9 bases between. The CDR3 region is CAGGGYNSPLHF. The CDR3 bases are TGTGCCGGCGGCGGTTATAATTCACCCCTCCACTTT.

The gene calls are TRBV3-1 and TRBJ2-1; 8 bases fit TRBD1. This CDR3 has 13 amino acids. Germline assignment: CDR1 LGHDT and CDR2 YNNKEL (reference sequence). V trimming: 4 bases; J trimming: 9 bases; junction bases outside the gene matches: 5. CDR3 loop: CASSPYRGTEQFF. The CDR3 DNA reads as TGTGCCAGCAGCCCTTACAGGGGGACTGAGCAGTTCTTC.

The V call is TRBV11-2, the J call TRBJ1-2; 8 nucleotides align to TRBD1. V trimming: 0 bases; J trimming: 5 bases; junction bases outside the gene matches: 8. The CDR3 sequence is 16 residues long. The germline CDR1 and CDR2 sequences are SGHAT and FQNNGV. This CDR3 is CASSLDGRTGLYGYTF. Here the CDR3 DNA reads TGTGCCAGCAGCTTAGATGGTAGGACAGGGCTGTATGGCTACACCTTC. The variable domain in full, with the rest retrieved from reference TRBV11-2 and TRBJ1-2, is EAGVAQSPRYKIIEKRQSVAFWCNPISGHATLYWYQQILGQGPKLLIQFQNNGVVDDSQLPKDRFSAERLKGVDSTLKIQPAKLEDSAVYLCASSLDGRTGLYGYTFGSGTRLTVV.

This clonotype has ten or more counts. In DNA form, the CDR3 reads TGTGCCAGTAGTATACAGGCAGGTTCCTACGAGCAGTACTTC. It specifies CASSIQAGSYEQYF. The chain has TRBV19 and TRBJ2-7; the D is unclear. This CDR3 comprises 14 residues. Germline loops: CDR1 LNHDA, CDR2 SQIVND (reference sequence). Deletions cut 2 bases from V and 1 base from J, with 9 bases between.